Below are 18 T cell receptor beta chains sequenced from a single sample in a study of blood T cells in healthy people across ages. PCR was performed a second time for roughly 7 to 12 cycles using a sample-barcoded 5' primer and a J-beta primer mix. MiXCR, run by TCRdb on the 5' RACE reads, gives a single entry per CDR3 protein. The data hold hundreds of thousands of distinct CDR3 sequences, with roughly half observed a single time. The specimen sequenced was blood. These receptors were obtained from a woman of 80 years or more in good health.

This clonotype was seen at least ten times. The rearrangement joins TRBV6-6 to TRBJ2-7, with D uncertain. Per germline, CDR1 MNHNY and CDR2 SVGAGI (reference sequence). Trimming stripped 5 bases from V and 0 bases from J, with 11 bases between. The CDR3 extends over 14 amino acids. The CDR3 spells CASSTPVNSYEQYF. CDR3 DNA: TGTGCCAGCAGTACCCCGGTAAACTCCTACGAGCAGTACTTC.

To note about this clonotype: The germline gene is not matched at one end of the junction; a read error may be the cause. The chain has TRBV7-8 and TRBJ2-6; 8 positions match TRBD1. Germline-derived CDR1 and CDR2 are SGHVS and FQNEAQ. This CDR3 is built from 18 residues. The CDR3 region is CASSGPGQASSGANVLTF. In nucleotides, the CDR3 is TGTGCCAGCAGCGGACCGGGACAGGCAAGCTCTGGAGCCAACGTCCTGACTTTC.

A few counts support this clonotype. This may be a read error: a much more frequent sequence differs by one nucleotide. The chain carries TRBV12-3 or TRBV12-4 and TRBJ2-5; the D gene is possibly TRBD2 (6 bases). Trimming cost V 3 bases and J 11 bases, with 25 bases left between them. The CDR3 totals 16 residues. The CDR3, as DNA: TGTGCCAGCAGTTTGTGGGGGAGGACTGGTACGAATGAGCAGTACTTC. It encodes CASSLWGRTGTNEQYF.

This clonotype was picked up many times. V is TRBV5-1 and J is TRBJ2-3, with TRBD1 identical over 7 bases. The CDR3 is made up of 13 amino acids. The V segment lost 7 bases and the J segment 0 bases; nucleotides outside the gene matches: 2. Germline CDR1 reads SGHRS; CDR2 reads YFSETQ. CDR3 in DNA: TGCGCCAGCCTGGGACAGAGCACAGATACGCAGTATTTT. It specifies CASLGQSTDTQYF.

This clonotype has only a few counts. This may come from a read error, since a much larger clone is one base off. The chain is built from TRBV6-5 and TRBJ2-4; no clear D gene. The CDR3 spans 14 residues. The germline V and J ends were trimmed by 7 bases and 0 bases, with 10 bases remaining between them. Germline loops: CDR1 MNHEY, CDR2 SVGAGI. This CDR3 reads CASKGILAKNIQYF. The CDR3 region has the DNA TGTGCCAGCAAGGGAATTCTAGCCAAAAACATTCAGTACTTC.

V gene TRBV29-1 combines with J gene TRBJ2-1, with TRBD1 matching over 9 bases. CDR1 is SQVTM and CDR2 is ANQGSEA in the germline V gene. Unmatched junction bases numbered 8, after V lost 8 bases and J lost 6 bases. CDR3 size: 13 residues. The CDR3 region has the DNA TGCAGCTTCCCGGGACAGGGAGGCAATGAGCAGTTCTTC. Translation: CSFPGQGGNEQFF.

The chain recombines TRBV5-1 with TRBJ2-7, with 8 bases fitting TRBD1. J lost 5 bases, V lost 3 bases, and 10 bases had no gene match. The germline CDR1 and CDR2 sequences are SGHRS and YFSETQ. The CDR3 sequence is 15 residues long. DNA for the CDR3: TGCGCCAGCAGCTGGGGACAGGAGGGTGTAGACGAGCAGTACTTC. Residues: CASSWGQEGVDEQYF.

Many counts were recorded for this clonotype. The chain recombines TRBV28 with TRBJ2-5; D is ambiguous. CDR3 length: 16 residues. The germline CDR1 and CDR2 sequences are MDHEN and SYDVKM. V lost 6 bases, J lost 4 bases, and 21 bases lay in between. This chain's CDR3 is CASSRPLVGSRETQYF. DNA of the CDR3: TGTGCCAGCAGCCGTCCCTTGGTAGGGTCTAGAGAGACCCAGTACTTC.

On this clonotype: This may come from a read error, since a much larger clone is one base off. This sequence joins TRBV13 and TRBJ2-7, with TRBD1 matching 10 bases. The CDR3 contains 14 residues. Per germline, CDR1 PRHDT and CDR2 FYEKMQ (reference sequence). J lost 5 bases, V lost 0 bases, and 1 base had no gene match. The CDR3 DNA sequence: TGTGCCAGCAGCTTAGGGACAGGGGGCCACGAGCAGTACTTC. It codes for CASSLGTGGHEQYF.

In this sample, this clonotype turned up a few times. The chain carries TRBV25-1 and TRBJ2-7, with TRBD1 identical over 8 bases. The V and J ends lost 3 bases and 7 bases, in that order; junction bases with no gene match: 11. Looked up from germline, CDR1 is MGHDK and CDR2 is SYGVNS. CDR3 length: 15 residues. The CDR3 protein is CASSDSGTGYNEQYF. The CDR3 nucleotides read TGTGCCAGCAGTGATTCCGGGACAGGTTACAATGAGCAGTACTTC.

This clonotype has ten or more counts. The chain couples TRBV28 to TRBJ2-3; 8 nucleotides agree with TRBD2. Trimming removed 7 bases from V and 1 base from J; junction bases left unmatched: 10. Germline V gene sequence: CDR1 MDHEN, CDR2 SYDVKM. The CDR3 contains 16 residues. CDR3 loop: CASNPGELAGTDTQYF. In DNA, the CDR3 is TGTGCCAGCAACCCTGGGGAACTAGCGGGCACAGATACGCAGTATTTT.

The table lists this clonotype with a count of one. One end of the junction fails to match germline, which may point to a read error. The chain couples TRBV12-3 or TRBV12-4 to TRBJ2-5; D possibly corresponds to TRBD2 (6 bases). There are 14 residues in the CDR3. Here the CDR3 reads CASSLRRVKEAQYF. The CDR3 nucleotides read TGTGCCAGCAGTTTAAGGAGGGTAAAAGAGGCCCAGTACTTC.

The chain joins TRBV5-6 to TRBJ1-2; D call uncertain. CDR1 SGHDT and CDR2 YYEEEE come from the germline V gene. V was clipped by 2 bases and J by 6 bases, with 8 bases between them. The CDR3 has 12 residues. The CDR3 spells CASSLGFHGYTF. The CDR3 DNA reads TGTGCCAGCAGCTTAGGGTTTCATGGCTACACCTTC.

In this sample, this clonotype turned up many times. The chain couples TRBV18 to TRBJ2-1; D call uncertain. The CDR3 is 14 amino acids. Per the germline V gene, CDR1 is KGHSH and CDR2 is LQKENI. Trimming took off 1 base at V and 6 bases at J, with 10 bases between the two ends. The CDR3: CASSPLSQRNEQFF. The CDR3 coding sequence is TGTGCCAGCTCACCACTTTCGCAGCGCAATGAGCAGTTCTTC.

This clonotype was seen just once. Germline and junction disagree at one end, which may indicate a read error. The chain employs TRBV18 and TRBJ1-1; 8 bases agree with TRBD1. Germline CDR1 reads KGHSH; CDR2 reads LQKENI. CDR3 length: 15 amino acids. CDR3 DNA sequence: TGTGCCAGCTCACCGCAGACAGGGGAGGGCACTGGAGCTTTCTTT. Translated, it gives CASSPQTGEGTGAFF. The full variable domain, in which reference TRBV18 and TRBJ1-1 provide the parts outside the CDR3, is NAGVMQNPRHLVRRRGQEARLRCSPMKGHSHVYWYRQLPEEGLKFMVYLQKENIIDESGMPKERFSAEFPKEGPSILRIQQVVRGDSAAYFCASSPQTGEGTGAFFGQGTRLTVV.

The chain couples TRBV20-1 to TRBJ2-7; D uncertain. Trimming stripped 5 bases from V and 2 bases from J, with 13 bases between. Germline V lookup: CDR1 DFQATT, CDR2 SNEGSKA (reference sequence). The CDR3 is made up of 13 amino acids. CDR3 protein: CSAPNVGPYEQYF. The CDR3 DNA reads TGCAGTGCTCCCAACGTCGGCCCCTACGAGCAGTACTTC.

Only a few counts were recorded for this clonotype. The CDR3 sequence: CSAASGTEGSYEQYF. CDR3 coding DNA: TGCAGTGCCGCAAGCGGGACAGAGGGCTCCTACGAGCAGTACTTC. This chain links TRBV20-1 with TRBJ2-7; D is tentatively TRBD1 or TRBD2 (7 bases each). This CDR3 contains 15 residues. From germline, CDR1 is DFQATT and CDR2 SNEGSKA (reference sequence). The V end was cut by 6 bases, the J end by 0 bases, with 18 bases between.

This rearrangement joins TRBV29-1 to TRBJ1-4; TRBD1 agrees at 7 bases. The CDR3 has 13 residues. With V trimmed by 4 bases and J by 8 bases, 7 bases remained unmatched. The germline V gene encodes CDR1 SQVTM and CDR2 ANQGSEA. In DNA, the CDR3 is TGCAGCGTTGCAAGGGGGCTTGGGGAAAAACTGTTTTTT. Its protein product is CSVARGLGEKLFF. Supplemented by reference TRBV29-1 and TRBJ1-4, the full variable domain reads SAVISQKPSRDICQRGTSLTIQCQVDSQVTMMFWYRQQPGQSLTLIATANQGSEATYESGFVIDKFPISRPNLTFSTLTVSNMSPEDSSIYLCSVARGLGEKLFFGSGTQLSVL.